These 28 T cell receptor beta chains were sequenced from one sample in a study of spatial heterogeneity in lung cancer. A single record per CDR3 protein comes from TCRdb applying MiXCR to the 5' RACE reads. The sample yields fewer than 15,000 distinct CDR3 sequences, 3.9% seen once. The time point denotes: sample taken at primary tumor resection. Whole RNA, which was extracted from tumor, nontumor lung tissue or frozen PBMC, was sequenced without any cell sorting. Sequences were derived from PBMCs, sampled at surgery. These receptors all come from a male donor with early-stage non-small cell lung cancer.

At least ten counts were recorded for this clonotype. This beta chain represents an off-target read in a library built for alpha chains; its size is of limited meaning. The gene calls are TRBV28 and TRBJ2-5; 8 bases are a match to TRBD1. In germline, CDR1 is MDHEN, CDR2 SYDVKM. The CDR3 has 15 residues. With V trimmed by 5 bases and J by 3 bases, 8 bases remained unmatched. The chain's CDR3 is CASSPWTGSEETQYF. The CDR3 nucleotides read TGTGCCAGCAGTCCATGGACAGGGTCTGAAGAGACCCAGTACTTC.

Many counts were recorded for this clonotype. This beta chain represents an off-target read in a library built for alpha chains; its size is of limited meaning. The chain carries TRBV28 and TRBJ2-7; 7 bases are a match to TRBD1. CDR1 MDHEN and CDR2 SYDVKM come from the germline V gene. The CDR3 is 12 residues long. J was trimmed by 2 bases and V by 10 bases; bases with no gene match: 5. CDR3 sequence reads: CAIETGPYEQYF. CDR3 DNA: TGTGCCATCGAGACAGGGCCCTACGAGCAGTACTTC.

Judged by abundance, this clonotype is medium-sized. This beta chain slipped into a library made for alpha chains as a stray read, so its size is not meaningful. The chain recombines TRBV29-1 with TRBJ2-1; D might be TRBD2 (7 bases). Germline lookup yields CDR1 SQVTM and CDR2 ANQGSEA. CDR3 length: 12 residues. The V end was cut by 3 bases, the J end by 8 bases, with 11 bases between. CDR3 region: CSVEGGQDEQFF. The CDR3, as DNA: TGCAGCGTTGAGGGGGGGCAGGATGAGCAGTTCTTC.

This clonotype came up many times. Within a library made for alpha chains, this beta chain is off target, and its count is uninformative. The chain uses TRBV6-5 and TRBJ1-2, with 10 bases lining up with TRBD1. This CDR3 comprises 14 residues. Germline V gives CDR1 MNHEY, CDR2 SVGAGI. The V and J ends lost 4 bases and 4 bases, in that order; junction bases with no gene match: 3. The CDR3 nucleotides read TGTGCCAGCAGTTCGACAGGGGGCTTCTATGGCTACACCTTC. The encoded protein is CASSSTGGFYGYTF.

This clonotype was found many times. The library was prepared for alpha chains; this beta chain is a stray read, so its frequency means little. This rearrangement joins TRBV2 to TRBJ2-5, with D possibly being TRBD1 (6 bases). Germline assignment: CDR1 SNHLY and CDR2 FYNNEI. The CDR3 runs 14 residues. V was shortened by 7 bases and J by 1 base, with 13 bases between the two germline ends. The CDR3 coding sequence is TGTGCCAGCAACCCTAGAGGGGGCCAAGAGACCCAGTACTTC. Its protein is CASNPRGGQETQYF.

This clonotype was recorded at least ten times. Found in a library prepared for alpha chains, this beta chain is an off-target read, and its abundance has little meaning. V and J are TRBV5-1 and TRBJ1-4, with TRBD1 as a possible D gene (5 bases). Trimming shortened V by 4 bases and J by 0 bases, and 7 bases separated the two germline ends. This CDR3 has 14 residues. Germline CDR1 SGHRS, CDR2 YFSETQ. CDR3 in amino acids: CASSGTSTNEKLFF. In DNA form, the CDR3 reads TGCGCCAGCAGCGGGACCTCAACTAATGAAAAACTGTTTTTT.

Many counts were recorded for this clonotype. This beta chain is off target for a library built for alpha chains, so its abundance means little. The chain couples TRBV7-8 to TRBJ1-5, with D perhaps TRBD1 (6 bases). V dropped 1 base and J dropped 5 bases, with 9 bases sitting between them. In germline, CDR1 is SGHVS, CDR2 FQNEAQ. The CDR3 is 14 amino acids. In DNA form, the CDR3 reads TGTGCCAGCAGCTTAGAGCAGGGGCATCAGCCCCAGCATTTT. Translating it yields CASSLEQGHQPQHF.

The table lists this clonotype with many counts. This beta chain turned up in a library designed for alpha chains; as an off-target read, its abundance says little. This chain connects TRBV7-2 to TRBJ2-2; D gene unclear. The CDR3 is 13 amino acids. The V and J ends lost 5 bases and 7 bases respectively, with 11 bases between them. CDR1 is SGHTA and CDR2 is FQGNSA in the germline V gene. The CDR3 DNA reads as TGTGCCAGCAGCACGGAACGAGGCGGGGAGCTGTTTTTT. This codes for CASSTERGGELFF.

There are many counts of this clonotype. This beta chain turned up in a library designed for alpha chains; as an off-target read, its abundance says little. The rearrangement joins TRBV4-2 to TRBJ2-5, with TRBD2 identical over 8 bases. The CDR3 has 15 residues. Germline V gene sequence: CDR1 LGHNA, CDR2 YNFKEQ. The trim removed 4 bases at V and 2 bases at J, leaving 6 bases unmatched. CDR3 loop: CASSPVSSGQETQYF. DNA of the CDR3: TGTGCCAGCAGCCCAGTCTCTAGCGGGCAAGAGACCCAGTACTTC.

This clonotype was counted ten times or more. The size of this beta chain means little, since it is a stray read in a library made for alpha chains. The chain is built from TRBV7-9 and TRBJ2-7; 16 nucleotides line up with TRBD2. The CDR3 totals 17 residues. Looked up from germline, CDR1 is SEHNR and CDR2 is FQNEAQ (reference sequence). The J segment lost 5 bases and the V segment lost 5 bases, leaving 9 bases of the junction unmatched. Here the CDR3 reads CASSRVPGTSGRDEQYF. The CDR3 DNA follows: TGTGCCAGCAGCCGCGTTCCCGGGACTAGCGGGAGGGACGAGCAGTACTTC.

This clonotype is labeled as medium-sized. Being off target in a library aimed at alpha chains, this beta chain has a size of little meaning. The chain recombines TRBV28 with TRBJ2-6, with D maybe TRBD2 (5 bases). Per the germline V gene, CDR1 is MDHEN and CDR2 is SYDVKM. V lost 4 bases, J lost 0 bases, and 10 bases lay in between. This CDR3 is built from 16 residues. CDR3 DNA sequence: TGTGCCAGCAGTTCCCCGGGGAGCTCTGGGGCCAACGTCCTGACTTTC. Its translation: CASSSPGSSGANVLTF.

This clonotype was counted at least ten times. Because this beta chain is a stray read in a library intended to capture alpha chains, its abundance should not be given much weight. This rearrangement joins TRBV7-9 to TRBJ2-7; D is ambiguous. V shed 5 bases and J shed 0 bases, with 11 bases lying between them. This CDR3 comprises 14 residues. Per the germline V gene, CDR1 is SEHNR and CDR2 is FQNEAQ (reference sequence). The CDR3 loop reads CASSPGRFSYEQYF. CDR3 DNA: TGTGCCAGCAGCCCGGGCCGATTCTCCTACGAGCAGTACTTC. Drawing the rest from reference TRBV7-9 and TRBJ2-7, the complete variable domain is DTGVSQNPRHKITKRGQNVTFRCDPISEHNRLYWYRQTLGQGPEFLTYFQNEAQLEKSRLLSDRFSAERPKGSFSTLEIQRTEQGDSAMYLCASSPGRFSYEQYFGPGTRLTVT.

Of note for this clonotype: Since the library was made to target alpha chains, this beta chain is a stray read and its abundance is not meaningful. V and J are TRBV7-2 and TRBJ2-3; TRBD2 agrees at 13 bases. Per the germline V gene, CDR1 is SGHTA and CDR2 is FQGNSA. The junction had 1 base not matched to a gene; V was cut back by 1 base and J by 6 bases. The CDR3 spans 15 residues. CDR3 sequence reads: CASSLEGLAGDTQYF. The CDR3 nucleotides read TGTGCCAGCAGCTTAGAGGGACTAGCGGGGGATACGCAGTATTTT.

Comment on this clonotype: This beta chain is a stray read from a library made for alpha chains; its abundance is not meaningful. The chain is built from TRBV6-2 or TRBV6-3 and TRBJ2-7, with a possible D match to TRBD2 (6 bases). Germline lookup yields CDR1 MNHEY and CDR2 SVGEGT. Trimming pared 0 bases from V and 3 bases from J, leaving 12 bases between. This CDR3 has 15 residues. The CDR3 nucleotides are TGTGCCAGCAGTTACTCGAACCCCGGGGGCTACGAGCAGTACTTC. It yields the protein CASSYSNPGGYEQYF.

This clonotype showed up many times. Being off target in a library aimed at alpha chains, this beta chain has a size of little meaning. V gene TRBV25-1 combines with J gene TRBJ1-6; the D is unclear. V was shortened by 6 bases and J by 5 bases, with 8 bases between the two germline ends. CDR3 length: 13 amino acids. Germline V gene data show CDR1 as MGHDK and CDR2 as SYGVNS. In DNA form, the CDR3 reads TGTGCCAGCAGAGGGCCCGATAATTCACCCCTCCACTTT. Translation: CASRGPDNSPLHF.

This clonotype came up many times. This beta chain is an unintended read in a library built for alpha chains; its size means little. The V and J genes are TRBV20-1 and TRBJ2-1; 13 bases fit TRBD2. Trimming took 6 bases from V and 4 from J; bases not matched to a gene: 12. Looked up from germline, CDR1 is DFQATT and CDR2 is SNEGSKA (reference sequence). The CDR3 runs to 17 residues. The chain's CDR3 is CSAKTSGRVYSYNEQFF. DNA for the CDR3: TGCAGTGCCAAAACTAGCGGGAGGGTTTACTCTTACAATGAGCAGTTCTTC.

This clonotype was seen repeatedly, ten times or more. This beta chain slipped into a library made for alpha chains as a stray read, so its size is not meaningful. The chain joins TRBV7-9 to TRBJ2-1; D is ambiguous. The V and J ends lost 5 bases and 2 bases respectively, with 13 bases between them. Germline CDR1 is SEHNR and CDR2 is FQNEAQ (reference sequence). The CDR3 is made up of 15 amino acids. CDR3 DNA: TGTGCCAGCAGCCCACACGGCAACCCCTACAATGAGCAGTTCTTC. Its translation is CASSPHGNPYNEQFF.

This clonotype came up many times. Since it is a stray read in a library aimed at alpha chains, this beta chain has a size that is not meaningful. The rearrangement links TRBV13 to TRBJ1-4; a possible D gene is TRBD1 (6 bases). CDR1 PRHDT and CDR2 FYEKMQ come from the germline V gene (reference sequence). The V and J ends lost 4 bases and 8 bases respectively, with 17 bases between them. The CDR3 runs to 15 residues. CDR3 in amino acids: CASSSSQGMGEKLFF. The CDR3 DNA is TGTGCCAGCAGCTCCTCACAGGGAATGGGAGAAAAACTGTTTTTT.

A word on this clonotype: Within a library made for alpha chains, this beta chain is off target, and its count is uninformative. The chain is built from TRBV6-2 or TRBV6-3 and TRBJ2-5; D gene unclear. The CDR3 is made up of 12 amino acids. With 2 bases removed from V and 5 bases from J, the gap between germline ends came to 6 bases. CDR1 MNHEY and CDR2 SVGEGT come from the germline V gene. CDR3 DNA sequence: TGTGCCAGCAGTTACCGGTGGGAGACCCAGTACTTC. Its translation is CASSYRWETQYF.

As for this clonotype: A much bigger clone sits one base away, suggesting this may be a read error. Because the library targeted alpha chains, this beta chain is an off-target read whose size means little. The chain joins TRBV29-1 to TRBJ2-1; 8 bases fit TRBD1. Germline loops: CDR1 SQVTM, CDR2 ANQGSEA. This CDR3 is 15 amino acids long. V was pared by 3 bases and J by 4 bases, with 8 bases of the junction left unmatched. Here the CDR3 DNA reads TGCAGCGTTGAGACCCAGGGGGCAATTTACAATGAGCAGTTCTTC. Protein sequence: CSVETQGAIYNEQFF.

This clonotype was counted ten times or more. The size of this beta chain means little, since it is a stray read in a library made for alpha chains. The gene calls are TRBV5-1 and TRBJ2-3, with 14 bases fitting TRBD2. V shed 3 bases and J 5 bases; nucleotides not matched to a gene: 5. CDR1 is SGHRS, CDR2 YFSETQ, per germline. This CDR3 spans 16 amino acids. As DNA, the CDR3 is TGCGCCAGCAGCTCCTCGACTAGCGGGAGGGGAGATACGCAGTATTTT. Protein sequence: CASSSSTSGRGDTQYF.

This clonotype appeared many times. This beta chain slipped into a library made for alpha chains as a stray read, so its size is not meaningful. V and J are TRBV7-7 and TRBJ2-1; 10 bases agree with TRBD2. Germline V gives CDR1 SSHAT, CDR2 FNYEAQ (reference sequence). The CDR3 extends over 16 amino acids. V shed 1 base, J shed 7 bases, and the junction held 7 bases outside the gene matches. In DNA, the CDR3 is TGTGCCAGCAGCTTAGACGGGCTAGCGGGAGTTAATGAGCAGTTCTTC. This translates into CASSLDGLAGVNEQFF.

This clonotype was counted at least ten times. Because this beta chain is a stray read in a library intended to capture alpha chains, its abundance should not be given much weight. The chain employs TRBV4-2 and TRBJ2-1; D remains unclear. The ends were cut back, 0 bases at V and 9 bases at J, with 18 bases in the middle. Germline CDR1 is LGHNA and CDR2 is YNFKEQ. The CDR3 length is 16 residues. The CDR3 region is CASSQEATGPFAEQFF. DNA of the CDR3: TGTGCCAGCAGCCAAGAGGCGACCGGCCCCTTTGCTGAGCAGTTCTTC.

At least ten counts were recorded for this clonotype. This beta chain came through as a stray read in a library set up for alpha chains, and its size says little. This sequence joins TRBV20-1 and TRBJ2-5, with TRBD1 identical over 9 bases. The CDR3 sequence is 15 residues long. Germline loops: CDR1 DFQATT, CDR2 SNEGSKA (reference sequence). V shed 6 bases, J shed 4 bases, and the junction held 12 bases outside the gene matches. DNA for the CDR3: TGCAGTGCCCCGGACAGGGGATCGGGCCTAGAGACCCAGTACTTC. Amino acid sequence: CSAPDRGSGLETQYF.

Many counts were recorded for this clonotype. As an off-target read in a library built for alpha chains, this beta chain has a frequency of little significance. The chain carries TRBV4-3 and TRBJ2-1; the D gene is possibly TRBD1 (5 bases). This CDR3 is 14 amino acids long. CDR1 is LGHNA and CDR2 is YSLEER in the germline V gene. V was clipped by 0 bases and J by 8 bases, with 11 bases between them. For the CDR3, the DNA is TGCGCCAGCAGCCAAGATGGCAGGGTGGATGAGCAGTTCTTC. Protein product: CASSQDGRVDEQFF.

This clonotype was counted at least ten times. Little can be read into the size of this beta chain, an off-target read in a library designed for alpha chains. The genes are TRBV14 and TRBJ2-7; maybe TRBD1 (5 bases). The CDR3 has 11 amino acids. V lost 2 bases, J lost 6 bases, and 5 bases lay in between. The V gene's germline CDR1 is SGHDN and CDR2 FVKESK. The CDR3 loop is CASSQTGEQYF. As DNA, the CDR3 is TGTGCCAGCAGCCAAACAGGCGAGCAGTACTTC.

This clonotype was recorded at least ten times. This beta chain is off target for a library built for alpha chains, so its abundance means little. The genes are TRBV2 and TRBJ1-1; tentatively, D is TRBD1 (6 bases). The V gene lost 7 bases and the J gene lost 0 bases, with 15 bases spanning the gap. The CDR3 spans 15 residues. CDR1 SNHLY and CDR2 FYNNEI come from the germline V gene. CDR3 sequence (DNA): TGTGCCAGCATGAGACAGGCGAGAATGAACACTGAAGCTTTCTTT. The encoded protein is CASMRQARMNTEAFF.

This clonotype occurred many times. This beta chain is a stray read from a library made for alpha chains; its abundance is not meaningful. J is TRBJ2-7 and V is TRBV28; D is uncertain. CDR1 is MDHEN and CDR2 is SYDVKM in the germline V gene. This CDR3 contains 12 residues. The V gene lost 7 bases and the J gene lost 1 base, with 8 bases spanning the gap. CDR3 residues: CASTRTSYEQYF. CDR3 DNA sequence: TGTGCCAGCACCAGAACTTCCTACGAGCAGTACTTC.